Listed here is a single TCR beta chain. The V gene's germline CDR1 is MNHEY and CDR2 SMNVEV (reference sequence). V shed 5 bases and J 0 bases; nucleotides not matched to a gene: 6. This CDR3 has 15 amino acids. While infection was still active, Seattle patients were enrolled and then followed longitudinally. The data originate from a study of blood T cell repertoires in COVID-19. Study summary: Samples of COVID-19 (acute and convalescent) were obtained from the United States, Italy and Spain. PBMCs, B-cell-depleted T cells, or T cells were the source of the cDNA or gDNA that made up the material.

As processed by the authors: Reference gene primers were amplified, and this amplification served to estimate nucleated cell counts. Measured with immunoSEQ multiplex PCR; TCRdb has only the in-frame clones, and not every one. V and J calls and clone size are those listed in that table; D and trimming were worked out from the DNA. This sample yields approximately 500,000 clones, of which 89% are seen a single time; 0.8% to 0.9% belongs to the top ten. This receptor was obtained from a man younger than 35 with COVID-19, enrolled during active disease. The material sequenced was peripheral blood. This rearrangement joins TRBV27 to TRBJ1-1, with 7 bases identical to TRBD1. The CDR3: CASSRTGVMNTEAFF. CDR3 DNA: TGTGCCAGCAGTAGGACAGGAGTAATGAACACTGAAGCTTTCTTT.